Each of the 31 T cell receptor beta chains below was sequenced from the same sample in a study of cytomegalovirus exposure and HLA in healthy donors. Both 60 Vbeta primers and 13 Jbeta primers went into the PCR. Measured with immunoSEQ multiplex PCR; TCRdb has only the in-frame clones, and not every one. The top ten clones hold approximately 11% of a sample with about 120,000 clones, 78% of them seen once. The sequencing input was PBMCs. These receptors all come from a man aged 30 to 39 in good health and CMV-seropositive.

The V gene is TRBV4-3, the J gene TRBJ2-7; TRBD2 matches 12 bases. This CDR3 region has 15 residues. Unmatched junction bases numbered 4, after V lost 5 bases and J lost 2 bases. Looked up from germline, CDR1 is LGHNA and CDR2 is YSLEER. CDR3 amino acids: CASSAGLAGTYEQYF. CDR3 coding DNA: TGCGCCAGCAGCGCTGGACTAGCGGGGACCTACGAGCAGTACTTC.

The chain carries TRBV19 and TRBJ1-5; TRBD1 agrees at 8 bases. Germline loops: CDR1 LNHDA, CDR2 SQIVND (reference sequence). The J segment lost 2 bases and the V segment lost 1 base, leaving 7 bases of the junction unmatched. This CDR3 is built from 17 residues. The CDR3 spells CASSIGTGFTGNQPQHF. As DNA, the CDR3 is TGTGCCAGTAGTATAGGGACAGGGTTTACTGGCAATCAGCCCCAGCATTTT.

The chain joins TRBV7-9 to TRBJ1-1; unclear D gene. CDR1 and CDR2 from the germline V gene are SEHNR and FQNEAQ (reference sequence). CDR3 length: 12 residues. Trimming removed 8 bases from V and 4 bases from J, with 11 bases in between. The CDR3 nucleotides are TGTGCCAGCGCGGGGTACAGCACTGAAGCTTTCTTT. Amino acids: CASAGYSTEAFF.

This rearrangement joins TRBV19 to TRBJ1-3; the D is unclear. V was cut by 6 bases and J by 0 bases, with 6 bases left in between. Germline V gives CDR1 LNHDA, CDR2 SQIVND (reference sequence). This CDR3 is built from 13 residues. CDR3: CASRQTSGNTIYF. CDR3 coding DNA: TGTGCCAGTAGACAGACCTCTGGAAACACCATATATTTT.

J is TRBJ1-2 and V is TRBV5-6; the match to TRBD1 covers 9 bases. The germline V gene encodes CDR1 SGHDT and CDR2 YYEEEE. The ends lost 4 bases at V and 8 bases at J; junction bases unmatched: 6. This CDR3 spans 13 amino acids. In DNA form, the CDR3 reads TGTGCCAGCAGCCGGACAGGGGAAGTAGGCTACACCTTC. Its translation is CASSRTGEVGYTF.

This clone occurred once. The chain recombines TRBV6-6 with TRBJ2-1, with TRBD2 matching over 7 bases. Trimming cost V 0 bases and J 4 bases; bases outside gene matches: 6. The germline V gene has CDR1 MNHNY and CDR2 SVGAGI (reference sequence). This CDR3 contains 16 residues. Written as DNA, the CDR3 is TGTGCCAGCAGTTACTCGACTAGCACCCGATACAATGAGCAGTTCTTC. Protein product: CASSYSTSTRYNEQFF.

The rearrangement uses TRBV5-1 and TRBJ2-5; the D is unclear. This CDR3 comprises 13 residues. V lost 3 bases and J lost 4, with 10 bases in between. Germline values: CDR1 SGHRS, CDR2 YFSETQ. CDR3 in DNA: TGCGCCAGCAGCTACGGGTCTGGAGAGACCCAGTACTTC. This sequence encodes CASSYGSGETQYF. Using reference TRBV5-1 and TRBJ2-5 for the parts outside the CDR3, the full variable domain is KAGVTQTPRYLIKTRGQQVTLSCSPISGHRSVSWYQQTPGQGLQFLFEYFSETQRNKGNFPGRFSGRQFSNSRSEMNVSTLELGDSALYLCASSYGSGETQYFGPGTRLLVL.

This clone was seen a handful of times. The chain carries TRBV9 and TRBJ2-7, with TRBD1 as a possible D gene (6 bases). The germline gives CDR1 SGDLS, CDR2 YYNGEE. V was clipped by 3 bases and J by 6 bases, with 19 bases between them. The CDR3 loop spans 15 amino acids. The CDR3 DNA follows: TGTGCCAGCAGCGCGAGGGCTGGGGGCTCTAGCGAGCAGTACTTC. The encoded protein is CASSARAGGSSEQYF.

In DNA, the CDR3 is TGTGCCAGCAGCTTATCAGGTTATGGCTACACCTTC. Its protein product is CASSLSGYGYTF. V gene TRBV7-9 combines with J gene TRBJ1-2; no clear D gene. The germline V and J ends were trimmed by 2 bases and 5 bases, with 6 bases remaining between them. CDR1 and CDR2 (germline): SEHNR, FQNEAQ (reference sequence). This CDR3 has 12 residues.

The chain employs TRBV28 and TRBJ2-5, with a possible D match to TRBD1 (5 bases). Germline V gene sequence: CDR1 MDHEN, CDR2 SYDVKM. Trimming pared 10 bases from V and 9 bases from J, leaving 21 bases between. The CDR3 is 13 residues long. CDR3 protein: CATKGRPQGAQYF. CDR3 nucleotides: TGTGCCACCAAAGGACGGCCGCAAGGGGCCCAGTACTTC.

With regard to this clone: One end of the junction does not line up with germline, which may come from a read error. This chain links TRBV2 with TRBJ2-1, with D tentatively TRBD2 (5 bases). Germline CDR1 is SNHLY and CDR2 is FYNNEI. CDR3 length: 13 residues. CDR3 in amino acids: CASKVATYNGQFF. The CDR3 DNA follows: TGTGCCAGTAAAGTAGCGACCTACAATGGGCAGTTCTTC.

The chain joins TRBV4-3 to TRBJ1-3; D remains unclear. With 2 bases removed from V and 0 bases from J, the gap between germline ends came to 14 bases. The CDR3 has 17 residues. Per the germline V gene, CDR1 is LGHNA and CDR2 is YSLEER. CDR3 bases: TGCGCCAGCAGCCAAAGATCCCGGGAGGTCTCTGGAAACACCATATATTTT. Encoded protein: CASSQRSREVSGNTIYF.

The chain links TRBV6-5 to TRBJ2-1; 10 nucleotides match TRBD2. There are 14 residues in the CDR3. The germline V gene has CDR1 MNHEY and CDR2 SVGAGI. Trimming at V came to 4 bases and at J to 8 bases, leaving 5 bases not matched to a gene. CDR3 region: CASSFGLAADEQFF. CDR3 DNA sequence: TGTGCCAGCAGTTTTGGACTAGCGGCGGATGAGCAGTTCTTC.

The chain uses TRBV5-8 and TRBJ1-5; weak D call: TRBD1 (6 bases). Germline V gives CDR1 SGHTS, CDR2 YDEGEE. V lost 3 bases to trimming and J lost 11 bases, with 18 bases between them. The length of the CDR3 is 14 residues. CDR3 DNA sequence: TGTGCCAGCAGCTCCTGGACAGCCCCGAGGGCCCAGCATTTT. Encoded protein: CASSSWTAPRAQHF.

CDR3 residues: CASTVRVDGELFF. The CDR3 DNA reads TGTGCCAGCACAGTCAGGGTCGACGGGGAGCTGTTTTTT. The rearrangement uses TRBV7-2 and TRBJ2-2; possible D gene TRBD1, 5 bases. The V end was cut by 7 bases, the J end by 7 bases, with 13 bases between. Germline V gene lookup returns CDR1 SGHTA and CDR2 FQGNSA. CDR3 length: 13 amino acids.

V is TRBV6-5 and J is TRBJ1-2; the D is unclear. CDR1 and CDR2 (germline): MNHEY, SVGAGI. V was pared by 6 bases and J by 5 bases, with 16 bases between. The CDR3 has 14 amino acids. CDR3 nucleotide sequence: TGTGCCAGCAGCCTCCAATACGGAGGGTATGGCTACACCTTC. Amino acid sequence: CASSLQYGGYGYTF.

The chain joins TRBV15 to TRBJ2-2; weak D call: TRBD1 (7 bases). The CDR3 is 17 residues long. The ends were cut back, 5 bases at V and 2 bases at J, with 18 bases in the middle. CDR1 and CDR2 from the germline V gene are LNHNV and YYDKDF (reference sequence). CDR3 residues: CATSPHGGTDNTGELFF. The CDR3 DNA reads TGTGCCACCAGCCCCCATGGAGGGACAGACAACACCGGGGAGCTGTTTTTT. Drawing the rest from reference TRBV15 and TRBJ2-2, the complete variable domain is DAMVIQNPRYQVTQFGKPVTLSCSQTLNHNVMYWYQQKSSQAPKLLFHYYDKDFNNEADTPDNFQSRRPNTSFCFLDIRSPGLGDTAMYLCATSPHGGTDNTGELFFGEGSRLTVL.

This rearrangement joins TRBV10-3 to TRBJ2-5; 12 positions agree with TRBD2. The V gene end was trimmed by 2 bases and the J gene end by 4 bases; junction bases not matched to a gene: 14. Germline loops: CDR1 ENHRY, CDR2 SYGVKD. The CDR3 has 19 residues. The CDR3 DNA sequence: TGTGCCATCAGTGAGACTCGTCTAGCGGGAGGGTGGGGGGCAGAGACCCAGTACTTC. It translates to CAISETRLAGGWGAETQYF.

The rearrangement uses TRBV2 and TRBJ1-2, with D possibly TRBD1 on 5 matching bases. V was clipped by 3 bases and J by 3 bases, with 11 bases between them. The CDR3 has 14 amino acids. From germline, CDR1 is SNHLY and CDR2 FYNNEI. Here the CDR3 DNA reads TGTGCCAGCAGTGATCGTGGGGCAGACTATGGCTACACCTTC. Amino acids: CASSDRGADYGYTF.

This chain uses TRBV7-3 with TRBJ1-2; maybe TRBD1 (6 bases). Germline V gene data show CDR1 as SGHTA and CDR2 as FQGTGA. Trimming shortened V by 6 bases and J by 5 bases, and 16 bases separated the two germline ends. The CDR3 is made up of 14 amino acids. CDR3 bases: TGTGCCAGCAGACCCACGACAGGAGAGTATGGCTACACCTTC. Protein: CASRPTTGEYGYTF. Combining the CDR3 with reference TRBV7-3 and TRBJ1-2 gives the whole variable domain GAGVSQTPSNKVTEKGKYVELRCDPISGHTALYWYRQSLGQGPEFLIYFQGTGAADDSGLPNDRFFAVRPEGSVSTLKIQRTERGDSAVYLCASRPTTGEYGYTFGSGTRLTVV.

The chain is built from TRBV10-3 and TRBJ1-1; D call uncertain. The germline V gene has CDR1 ENHRY and CDR2 SYGVKD. With 5 bases removed from V and 1 base from J, the gap between germline ends came to 17 bases. This CDR3 is built from 16 residues. The CDR3 region is CAISSGPTEGNTEAFF. CDR3 nucleotide sequence: TGTGCCATCAGTTCCGGACCTACAGAGGGGAACACTGAAGCTTTCTTT.

V usage is TRBV6-5 and J usage is TRBJ2-7; 9 positions match TRBD2. Trimming at V came to 5 bases and at J to 1 base, leaving 3 bases not matched to a gene. Germline assignment: CDR1 MNHEY and CDR2 SVGAGI. The CDR3 covers 14 residues. CDR3 region: CASSLGLASYEQYF. The CDR3 nucleotides are TGTGCCAGCAGTCTGGGACTAGCTTCCTACGAGCAGTACTTC.

V usage is TRBV7-9 and J usage is TRBJ1-1; tentative D call: TRBD1 (6 bases). V was cut by 6 bases and J by 1 base, with 15 bases left in between. The CDR3 is made up of 15 amino acids. The germline CDR1 and CDR2 sequences are SEHNR and FQNEAQ (reference sequence). In nucleotides, the CDR3 is TGTGCCAGCAGTGGGCAGGGGATATCGAACACTGAAGCTTTCTTT. This gives the protein CASSGQGISNTEAFF.

The chain carries TRBV6-6 and TRBJ1-2; D not certain. Germline CDR1 reads MNHNY; CDR2 reads SVGAGI (reference sequence). This CDR3 comprises 14 residues. V dropped 3 bases and J dropped 3 bases, with 11 bases sitting between them. DNA for the CDR3: TGTGCCAGCAGTTATGGCGCGGGCGACTATGGCTACACCTTC. Translating it yields CASSYGAGDYGYTF.

This sequence joins TRBV2 and TRBJ2-1; TRBD1 agrees at 9 bases. The germline V gene encodes CDR1 SNHLY and CDR2 FYNNEI. The J segment lost 15 bases and the V segment lost 1 base, leaving 10 bases of the junction unmatched. The CDR3 covers 14 residues. Here the CDR3 DNA reads TGTGCCAGCAGTGAAGTAGGGTGGACAGGGGATCGGTTCTTC. Encoded protein: CASSEVGWTGDRFF.

The chain joins TRBV5-8 to TRBJ2-1, with D maybe TRBD1 (5 bases). CDR3 length equals 13 residues. Germline assignment: CDR1 SGHTS and CDR2 YDEGEE. V lost 3 bases and J 4 bases, leaving 8 bases between the germline ends. The CDR3 DNA follows: TGTGCCAGCAGCTACTCAGGGTACAATGAGCAGTTCTTC. Translation gives CASSYSGYNEQFF.

V usage is TRBV30 and J usage is TRBJ2-2, with a weak D call TRBD2 (6 bases). The CDR3 has 13 residues. Germline V gives CDR1 GTSNPN, CDR2 SVGIG (reference sequence). The germline V and J ends were trimmed by 2 bases and 5 bases, with 9 bases remaining between them. The CDR3 here is CAWSYGRTGELFF. CDR3 coding DNA: TGTGCCTGGAGTTACGGGAGAACCGGGGAGCTGTTTTTT.

The chain is built from TRBV19 and TRBJ1-2; the D gene is possibly TRBD1 (6 bases). Germline values: CDR1 LNHDA, CDR2 SQIVND (reference sequence). V was trimmed by 7 bases and J by 4 bases, leaving 19 bases between them. The CDR3 is made up of 15 amino acids. The CDR3 sequence: CASTGGGVAAYGYTF. The CDR3 bases are TGTGCCAGTACCGGAGGGGGGGTGGCTGCCTATGGCTACACCTTC.

The chain combines TRBV4-2 with TRBJ2-2; possible D gene TRBD1, 5 bases. CDR1 and CDR2 (germline): LGHNA, YNFKEQ. Trimming took 0 bases from V and 2 from J, leaving 7 bases between them. This CDR3 has 15 amino acids. The CDR3 DNA is TGTGCCAGCAGCCAAGATACAGGAAACACCGGGGAGCTGTTTTTT. Its translation: CASSQDTGNTGELFF.

This rearrangement joins TRBV6-5 to TRBJ2-7; 8 nucleotides line up with TRBD1. The ends lost 3 bases at V and 7 bases at J; junction bases unmatched: 11. This CDR3 spans 15 amino acids. CDR1 MNHEY and CDR2 SVGAGI come from the germline V gene. This chain's CDR3 is CASSYTWDRPREQYF. In DNA form, the CDR3 reads TGTGCCAGCAGTTATACCTGGGACAGGCCTAGGGAGCAGTACTTC.

The rearrangement joins TRBV4-3 to TRBJ1-2, with D possibly being TRBD1 (5 bases). The CDR3 has 15 residues. The V end was cut by 0 bases, the J end by 3 bases, with 11 bases between. Looked up from germline, CDR1 is LGHNA and CDR2 is YSLEER. The CDR3 nucleotides read TGCGCCAGCAGCCAAGAGAGACAGTCTTACTATGGCTACACCTTC. It yields the protein CASSQERQSYYGYTF.